The rows below give T cell receptor beta chains drawn from one sample of a study of blood T cell repertoires in COVID-19. Repertoires were generated with immunoSEQ multiplex PCR, while TCRdb's copy carries only in-frame clones and drops some. The profile shows 70,000 to 95,000 clones, more than 75% of them singletons. Material: peripheral blood. The receptor set was obtained from a woman at least 80 years old with active COVID-19. Both conserved end residues are part of each CDR3. D genes are given only for firm matches. Not all rows give a size; the values are once, few, many and, for expanded clones, a class.

TGTGCCAGCAGTTACCCTACTAGCGGGAGAGGTGGCGAGCAGTACTTC CASSYPTSGRGGEQYF TRBJ2-7 TRBV6-5 NA TRBD2
TGTGCCAGCAGCCAACCGTCCCGGGACAAGGGTCCCGGTCAGCCCCAGCATTTT CASSQPSRDKGPGQPQHF TRBJ1-5 TRBV16 NA NA
TGTGCCAGCAGTTACCGACAGGGCTTGGGCTACACCTTC CASSYRQGLGYTF TRBJ1-2 TRBV28 NA TRBD1
TGTGCCAGTAGTCCCAGCAGGGGGCGAAGCAATCAGCCCCAGCATTTT CASSPSRGRSNQPQHF TRBJ1-5 TRBV19 NA TRBD1
TGCAGTGCTACGGTCGATGAGCAGTTCTTC CSATVDEQFF TRBJ2-1 TRBV20-1 NA NA
TGTGCCAGCAGTTACGCCGTCGGGACAGGGGACCACGAGCAGTACTTC CASSYAVGTGDHEQYF TRBJ2-7 TRBV6-2/TRBV6-3 NA TRBD1
TGCGCCAGCAGCTTGGCAGGGAATCCAAACATTCAGTACTTC CASSLAGNPNIQYF TRBJ2-4 TRBV5-1 NA NA
TGTGCCAGTAGAAGCGGTGAACTAGCCAAAAACATTCAGTACTTC CASRSGELAKNIQYF TRBJ2-4 TRBV19 NA NA
TGTGCCAGCAGCGCCGAGTGGGGCTTTTACAATGAGCAGTTCTTC CASSAEWGFYNEQFF TRBJ2-1 TRBV7-8 once NA
TGTGCCAGCAGCGCCGGTGTTTGGCAGTTCTTC CASSAGVWQFF TRBJ2-1 TRBV27 NA NA
TGTGCCAGCAGCTTAGCGGGGGGAGAGACCCAGTACTTC CASSLAGGETQYF TRBJ2-5 TRBV7-2 NA NA
TGTGCCAGCAGCTTAGTGGCTGCCCCAAGATACGAGCAGTACTTC CASSLVAAPRYEQYF TRBJ2-7 TRBV7-2 NA NA
TGTGCCAGCAGCCTCGGGGACATGGAAGCTTTCTTT CASSLGDMEAFF TRBJ1-1 TRBV5-6 once NA
TGTGCCAGTACCACGTTTTATGACAGGGGGAATAGAAACATTCAGTACTTC CASTTFYDRGNRNIQYF TRBJ2-4 TRBV19 NA TRBD1
TGCGCCAGCAGCCCAAACGAGGTTGCAACTAATGAAAAACTGTTTTTT CASSPNEVATNEKLFF TRBJ1-4 TRBV4-3 NA NA
TGTGCCAGCAGCTTATTGCCAGGGGGCTCCTACGAGCAGTACTTC CASSLLPGGSYEQYF TRBJ2-7 TRBV7-8 NA TRBD1
TGTGCCAGCAGCTTAGCGGTCCGGGCTAGCGGGAGAGCCGGGGAGCTGTTTTTT CASSLAVRASGRAGELFF TRBJ2-2 TRBV7-8 NA TRBD2
TGTGCCAGCAGCAGAGACAGTTACCTTGAAGCTTTCTTT CASSRDSYLEAFF TRBJ1-1 TRBV6-2/TRBV6-3 NA NA
TGTGCCAGCTCACCACTAGTCTCCAGGTCAGCCTACGAGCAGTACTTC CASSPLVSRSAYEQYF TRBJ2-7 TRBV18 NA NA